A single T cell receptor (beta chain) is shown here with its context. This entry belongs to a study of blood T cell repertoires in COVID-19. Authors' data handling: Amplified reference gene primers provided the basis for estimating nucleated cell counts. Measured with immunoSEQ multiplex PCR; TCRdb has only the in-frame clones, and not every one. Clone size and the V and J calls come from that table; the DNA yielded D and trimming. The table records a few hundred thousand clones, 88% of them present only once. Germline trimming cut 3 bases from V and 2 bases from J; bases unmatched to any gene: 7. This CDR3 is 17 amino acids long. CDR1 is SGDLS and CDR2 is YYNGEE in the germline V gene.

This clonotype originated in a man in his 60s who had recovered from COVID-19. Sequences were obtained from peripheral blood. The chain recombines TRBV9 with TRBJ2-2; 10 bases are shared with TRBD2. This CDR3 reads CASSGQIAGGNTGELFF. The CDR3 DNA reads TGTGCCAGCAGCGGTCAGATAGCGGGGGGTAACACCGGGGAGCTGTTTTTT.